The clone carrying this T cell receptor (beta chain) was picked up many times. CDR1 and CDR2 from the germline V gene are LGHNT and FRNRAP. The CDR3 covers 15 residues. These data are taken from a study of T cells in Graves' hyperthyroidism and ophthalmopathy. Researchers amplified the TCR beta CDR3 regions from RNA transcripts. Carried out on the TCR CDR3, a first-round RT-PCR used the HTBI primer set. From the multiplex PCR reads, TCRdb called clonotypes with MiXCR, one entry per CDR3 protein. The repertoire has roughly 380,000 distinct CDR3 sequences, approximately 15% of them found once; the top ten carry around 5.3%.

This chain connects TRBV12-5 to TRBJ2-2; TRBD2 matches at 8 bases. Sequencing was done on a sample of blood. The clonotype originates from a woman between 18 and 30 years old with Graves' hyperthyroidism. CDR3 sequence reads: CASRGVSGITGELFF. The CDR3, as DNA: TGTGCCAGTCGGGGGGTTAGCGGGATCACCGGGGAGCTGTTTTTT.